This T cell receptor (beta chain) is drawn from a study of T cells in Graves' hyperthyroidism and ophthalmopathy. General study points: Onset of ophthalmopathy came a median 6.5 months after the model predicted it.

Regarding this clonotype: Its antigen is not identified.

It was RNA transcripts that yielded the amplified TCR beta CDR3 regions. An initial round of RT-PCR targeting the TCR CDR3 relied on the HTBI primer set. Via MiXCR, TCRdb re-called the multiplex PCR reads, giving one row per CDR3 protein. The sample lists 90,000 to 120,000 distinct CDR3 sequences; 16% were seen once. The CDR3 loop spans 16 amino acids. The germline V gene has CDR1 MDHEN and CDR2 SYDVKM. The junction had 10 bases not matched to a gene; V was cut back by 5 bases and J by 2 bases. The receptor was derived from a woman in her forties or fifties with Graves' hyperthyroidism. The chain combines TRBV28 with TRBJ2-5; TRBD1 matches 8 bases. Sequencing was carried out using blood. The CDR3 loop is CASSGDRQGQQETQYF. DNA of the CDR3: TGTGCCAGCAGTGGGGACAGACAGGGGCAACAAGAGACCCAGTACTTC. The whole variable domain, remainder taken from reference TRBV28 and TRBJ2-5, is DVKVTQSSRYLVKRTGEKVFLECVQDMDHENMFWYRQDPGLGLRLIYFSYDVKMKEKGDIPEGYSVSREKKERFSLILESASTNQTSMYLCASSGDRQGQQETQYFGPGTRLLVL.